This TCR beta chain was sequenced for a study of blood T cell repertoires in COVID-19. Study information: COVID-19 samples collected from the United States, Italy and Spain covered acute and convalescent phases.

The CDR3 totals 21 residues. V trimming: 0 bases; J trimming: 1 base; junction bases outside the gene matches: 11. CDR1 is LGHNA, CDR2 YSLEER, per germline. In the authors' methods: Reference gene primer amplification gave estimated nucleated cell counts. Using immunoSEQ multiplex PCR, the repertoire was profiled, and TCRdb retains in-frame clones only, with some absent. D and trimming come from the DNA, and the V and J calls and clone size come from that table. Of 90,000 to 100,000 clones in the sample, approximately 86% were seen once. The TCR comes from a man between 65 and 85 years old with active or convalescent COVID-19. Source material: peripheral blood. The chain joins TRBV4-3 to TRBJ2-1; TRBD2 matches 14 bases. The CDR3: CASSQEAPGLAGERSYNEQFF. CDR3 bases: TGCGCCAGCAGCCAAGAAGCACCGGGACTAGCGGGGGAAAGGTCCTACAATGAGCAGTTCTTC.